The next 16 T cell receptor beta chains were all read from a single sample in a study of T cell responses to AZD1222 COVID-19 vaccine. The method was immunoSEQ multiplex PCR; TCRdb's version includes in-frame clones alone and lacks a portion of them. The sample holds roughly 67,000 clones, 80% to 90% seen once. The sequencing here drew on peripheral blood, taken 28 days after the second AZD1222 dose. These receptors all come from an adult who received the AZD1222 COVID-19 vaccine.

The V call is TRBV15, the J call TRBJ2-1, with 9 bases that match TRBD1. V was pared by 8 bases and J by 8 bases, with 7 bases of the junction left unmatched. CDR1 and CDR2 (germline): LNHNV, YYDKDF (reference sequence). There are 13 residues in the CDR3. The CDR3 sequence: CATQDRGVDEQFF. The CDR3, as DNA: TGTGCCACCCAAGACAGGGGGGTCGATGAGCAGTTCTTC.

This clone appeared a single time. The chain is built from TRBV9 and TRBJ2-7, with 7 bases that match TRBD1. Germline V gene data show CDR1 as SGDLS and CDR2 as YYNGEE. The CDR3 extends over 14 amino acids. With V trimmed by 3 bases and J by 0 bases, 3 bases remained unmatched. CDR3 loop: CASSATGSSYEQYF. The DNA for the CDR3 is TGTGCCAGCAGCGCGACAGGGAGCTCCTACGAGCAGTACTTC.

CDR3 loop: CASSTPRVSASYGYTF. CDR3 nucleotides: TGTGCCAGCAGTACCCCCAGGGTGTCGGCTTCCTATGGCTACACCTTC. This chain joins TRBV6-2 or TRBV6-3 and TRBJ1-2; D is possibly TRBD1 (5 bases). Trimming cost V 5 bases and J 4 bases, with 20 bases left between them. The CDR3 contains 16 residues. Germline CDR1 and CDR2: MNHEY and SVGEGT.

This clone was counted once. The V call is TRBV10-1, the J call TRBJ2-7; TRBD2 is a possible D gene (7 bases). CDR3 size: 13 residues. Germline-derived CDR1 and CDR2 are WNHNN and SYGVQD (reference sequence). Trimming shortened V by 4 bases and J by 3 bases, and 10 bases separated the two germline ends. DNA for the CDR3: TGCGCCAGCAGTGCCGGGGGGCTCTACGAGCAGTACTTC. Translation gives CASSAGGLYEQYF.

V usage is TRBV10-3 and J usage is TRBJ1-1; no definite D call. Trimming cost V 2 bases and J 2 bases, with 3 bases left between them. The CDR3 has 12 residues. Germline lookup yields CDR1 ENHRY and CDR2 SYGVKD. The DNA of the CDR3 is TGTGCCATCAGTGAGAGAAACACTGAAGCTTTCTTT. It encodes CAISERNTEAFF.

V and J are TRBV4-1 and TRBJ2-1, with 12 bases that match TRBD2. The V gene's germline CDR1 is MGHRA and CDR2 YSYEKL. Trimming took 1 base from V and 7 from J; bases not matched to a gene: 2. The CDR3 contains 15 residues. The CDR3 DNA follows: TGCGCCAGCAGCCAAGGACTAGCGGGAGCGAATGAGCAGTTCTTC. Its protein product is CASSQGLAGANEQFF.

V is TRBV12-2 and J is TRBJ2-1. TRBV12-2 constitutes a pseudogene. The CDR3 runs to 14 residues. The CDR3 loop reads CASRPRGGYNEQFF. CDR3 sequence (DNA): TGTGCAAGTCGCCCCAGGGGGGGGTACAATGAGCAGTTCTTC.

The J gene is TRBJ2-7, the V gene TRBV5-1; 10 bases map to TRBD2. The germline V gene has CDR1 SGHRS and CDR2 YFSETQ. The CDR3 spans 15 residues. V lost 3 bases, J lost 7 bases, and 10 bases stayed unmatched. The CDR3 sequence is CASSYRTSGGGEQYF. As DNA, the CDR3 is TGCGCCAGCAGCTATCGGACTAGCGGTGGAGGGGAGCAGTACTTC.

This CDR3 is CASSIDRGLSSPLHF. CDR3 bases: TGTGCCAGCAGTATCGACAGGGGGCTGAGTTCACCCCTCCACTTT. V usage is TRBV28 and J usage is TRBJ1-6, with 10 bases aligning to TRBD1. Per the germline V gene, CDR1 is MDHEN and CDR2 is SYDVKM. J gave up 9 bases and V 5 bases, and 7 bases lay outside the gene matches. CDR3 length: 15 residues.

The chain couples TRBV19 to TRBJ2-3; 7 nucleotides agree with TRBD1. The germline V gene has CDR1 LNHDA and CDR2 SQIVND (reference sequence). V shed 9 bases, J shed 3 bases, and the junction held 9 bases outside the gene matches. The CDR3 is made up of 14 amino acids. The CDR3 nucleotides are TGTGCCAGCCAGGGACAGCAACAAACAGATACGCAGTATTTT. Protein product: CASQGQQQTDTQYF.

The chain employs TRBV4-2 and TRBJ1-2; 7 nucleotides line up with TRBD1. Trimming took 0 bases from V and 7 from J; bases not matched to a gene: 14. The CDR3 extends over 17 amino acids. CDR1 and CDR2 (germline): LGHNA, YNFKEQ. The CDR3 loop is CASSQDSVTGRVAGYTF. The DNA for the CDR3 is TGTGCCAGCAGCCAAGACTCCGTGACAGGGAGAGTGGCTGGCTACACCTTC.

The chain carries TRBV5-1 and TRBJ2-1, with D unclear. The CDR3 loop spans 15 amino acids. CDR1 and CDR2 from the germline V gene are SGHRS and YFSETQ. The V gene lost 1 base and the J gene lost 0 bases, with 8 bases spanning the gap. CDR3 sequence reads: CASSLSPHSYNEQFF. The CDR3 DNA reads TGCGCCAGCAGCTTGAGCCCCCACTCCTACAATGAGCAGTTCTTC. Based on the CDR3 plus reference TRBV5-1 and TRBJ2-1, the full variable domain is KAGVTQTPRYLIKTRGQQVTLSCSPISGHRSVSWYQQTPGQGLQFLFEYFSETQRNKGNFPGRFSGRQFSNSRSEMNVSTLELGDSALYLCASSLSPHSYNEQFFGPGTRLTVL.

This chain joins TRBV12-3 or TRBV12-4 and TRBJ1-1; D may be TRBD1 (6 bases). Deletions cut 6 bases from V and 1 base from J, with 9 bases between. The CDR3 is 13 residues long. For the CDR3, the DNA is TGTGCCAGCAGGACGACAGGGAACACTGAAGCTTTCTTT. Its protein product is CASRTTGNTEAFF.

The chain carries TRBV19 and TRBJ2-7, with 7 bases matching TRBD1. CDR1 is LNHDA and CDR2 is SQIVND in the germline V gene (reference sequence). The junction had 1 base not matched to a gene; V was cut back by 2 bases and J by 0 bases. The CDR3 consists of 14 residues. Here the CDR3 reads CASSIQGDSYEQYF. The CDR3 nucleotides read TGTGCCAGTAGTATACAGGGGGACTCCTACGAGCAGTACTTC.

The chain links TRBV19 to TRBJ1-5; the D gene is possibly TRBD1 (5 bases). CDR1 is LNHDA and CDR2 is SQIVND in the germline V gene (reference sequence). This CDR3 spans 16 amino acids. Trimming pared 8 bases from V and 2 bases from J, leaving 19 bases between. The DNA of the CDR3 is TGTGCCAGTGGCCCTTGGGAGGGGCATGGCAATCAGCCCCAGCATTTT. Its protein is CASGPWEGHGNQPQHF.

A few counts support this clone. The chain is built from TRBV27 and TRBJ1-6, with 11 bases that match TRBD1. Germline V gene lookup returns CDR1 MNHEY and CDR2 SMNVEV (reference sequence). This CDR3 has 15 residues. The trim removed 6 bases at V and 6 bases at J, leaving 4 bases unmatched. The CDR3 region has the DNA TGTGCCAGCAGGCAGGGACAGGGGGTTAATTCACCCCTCCACTTT. It translates to CASRQGQGVNSPLHF.